One and the same sample provided the 10 T cell receptor beta chains below, sequenced in a study of T cell responses to AZD1222 COVID-19 vaccine. TCRdb keeps only in-frame clones here, not all; method: immunoSEQ multiplex PCR. Of some 170,000 clones listed, just over 90% are singletons. The sample in question was peripheral blood, obtained 28 days after the second AZD1222 dose. Receptors originate from an adult who received the AZD1222 COVID-19 vaccine.

The V call is TRBV14, the J call TRBJ2-4; weak D call: TRBD1 (6 bases). The CDR3 is 14 residues long. Trimming shortened V by 5 bases and J by 4 bases, and 12 bases separated the two germline ends. Germline assignment: CDR1 SGHDN and CDR2 FVKESK. CDR3 region: CASSGGQRKNIQYF. The CDR3, as DNA: TGTGCCAGCAGCGGCGGACAGAGGAAAAACATTCAGTACTTC.

The CDR3 sequence: CAISESSRGGYGYTF. CDR3 in DNA: TGTGCCATCAGTGAGTCGAGTCGGGGTGGCTATGGCTACACCTTC. The chain is built from TRBV10-3 and TRBJ1-2; D gene uncertain. Germline CDR1 is ENHRY and CDR2 is SYGVKD. CDR3 size: 15 residues. V lost 0 bases and J lost 4, with 12 bases in between.

This sequence joins TRBV7-2 and TRBJ2-5; TRBD2 is a possible D gene (7 bases). The CDR3 extends over 14 amino acids. Germline assignment: CDR1 SGHTA and CDR2 FQGNSA. The V and J ends lost 6 bases and 4 bases respectively, with 15 bases between them. The CDR3 coding sequence is TGTGCCAGCAGTCTTGGGGGGGGCTTAGAGACCCAGTACTTC. Its protein is CASSLGGGLETQYF.

The rearrangement links TRBV7-9 to TRBJ1-4, with D maybe TRBD1 (5 bases). With 5 bases removed from V and 6 bases from J, the gap between germline ends came to 16 bases. Germline-derived CDR1 and CDR2 are SEHNR and FQNEAQ (reference sequence). The CDR3 length is 15 residues. The chain's CDR3 is CASSLYRSRDEKLFF. Here the CDR3 DNA reads TGTGCCAGCAGCCTGTACAGGAGCCGAGATGAAAAACTGTTTTTT.

The rearrangement joins TRBV2 to TRBJ1-2; no clear D gene. This CDR3 region has 13 residues. Trimming removed 2 bases at V and 2 bases at J, with 6 bases between. Germline V gives CDR1 SNHLY, CDR2 FYNNEI. The CDR3 is CASSELGNYGYTF. In DNA, the CDR3 is TGTGCCAGCAGTGAACTGGGAAACTATGGCTACACCTTC.

J is TRBJ2-5 and V is TRBV5-1; 8 bases map to TRBD1. The CDR3 is made up of 13 amino acids. With 2 bases clipped from V and 4 bases from J, the junction kept 1 base outside the gene matches. Germline CDR1 and CDR2: SGHRS and YFSETQ. As DNA, the CDR3 is TGCGCCAGCAGCTTCGGGACAGGAGAGACCCAGTACTTC. Translation gives CASSFGTGETQYF.

The chain uses TRBV10-1 and TRBJ2-1; no reliable D call. This CDR3 comprises 10 residues. V was clipped by 2 bases and J by 7 bases, with 0 bases between them. Germline V gene lookup returns CDR1 WNHNN and CDR2 SYGVQD (reference sequence). CDR3 nucleotides: TGCGCCAGCAGTGAGAATGAGCAGTTCTTC. Translating it yields CASSENEQFF.

This sequence joins TRBV29-1 and TRBJ1-2, with D maybe TRBD1 (6 bases). Germline assignment: CDR1 SQVTM and CDR2 ANQGSEA. V gave up 4 bases and J gave up 3 bases, with 12 bases separating them. The CDR3 spans 13 residues. The CDR3 DNA reads as TGCAGCGTTGGTGCAGGGGAACACTATGGCTACACCTTC. Amino acid sequence: CSVGAGEHYGYTF. Filled out from reference TRBV29-1 and TRBJ1-2, the complete variable domain reads SAVISQKPSRDICQRGTSLTIQCQVDSQVTMMFWYRQQPGQSLTLIATANQGSEATYESGFVIDKFPISRPNLTFSTLTVSNMSPEDSSIYLCSVGAGEHYGYTFGSGTRLTVV.

The chain joins TRBV12-3 or TRBV12-4 to TRBJ1-1; D unresolved. The ends were cut back, 3 bases at V and 1 base at J, with 6 bases in the middle. The CDR3 totals 13 residues. The CDR3 protein is CASSFTANTEAFF. The DNA of the CDR3 is TGTGCCAGCAGTTTCACAGCGAACACTGAAGCTTTCTTT.

The chain combines TRBV6-5 with TRBJ2-5, with D maybe TRBD2 (5 bases). CDR1 is MNHEY, CDR2 SVGAGI, per germline. The CDR3 has 14 residues. V dropped 6 bases and J dropped 5 bases, with 16 bases sitting between them. The CDR3 loop is CASREANRLETQYF. DNA of the CDR3: TGTGCCAGCAGGGAGGCAAACCGGCTCGAGACCCAGTACTTC.